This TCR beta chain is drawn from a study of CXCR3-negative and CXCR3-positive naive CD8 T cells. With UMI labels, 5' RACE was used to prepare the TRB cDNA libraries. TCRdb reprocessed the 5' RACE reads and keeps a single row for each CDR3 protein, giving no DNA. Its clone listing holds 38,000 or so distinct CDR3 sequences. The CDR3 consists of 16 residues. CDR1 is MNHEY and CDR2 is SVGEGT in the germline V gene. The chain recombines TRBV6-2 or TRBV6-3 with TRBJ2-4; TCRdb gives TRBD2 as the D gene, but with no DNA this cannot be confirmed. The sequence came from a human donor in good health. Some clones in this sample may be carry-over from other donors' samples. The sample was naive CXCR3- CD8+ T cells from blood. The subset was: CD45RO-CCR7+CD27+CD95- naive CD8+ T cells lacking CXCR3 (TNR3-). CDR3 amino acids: CASSSVPGGPKNIQYF.